The 15 T cell receptor beta chains below all came from one sample that was sequenced in a study of OX40 agonist ivuxolimab in advanced cancers. This table comes from immunoSEQ multiplex PCR, and its TCRdb copy is limited to in-frame clones, with some not included. The table records roughly 110,000 clones, around 93% of them present only once. This specimen was CD4+ or CD8+ T cells sorted from blood, taken in a trial of the OX40 agonist ivuxolimab. Receptor source: an adult with an advanced solid tumor such as melanoma, head and neck, liver or kidney cancer.

The chain uses TRBV7-2 and TRBJ1-1, with D hard to call. V lost 2 bases to trimming and J lost 1 base, with 8 bases between them. CDR1 and CDR2 from the germline V gene are SGHTA and FQGNSA. The CDR3 extends over 14 amino acids. The DNA for the CDR3 is TGTGCCAGCAGCTTAAATCCGGAGAACACTGAAGCTTTCTTT. This codes for CASSLNPENTEAFF. The whole variable domain, filled in from reference TRBV7-2 and TRBJ1-1, reads GAGVSQSPSNKVTEKGKDVELRCDPISGHTALYWYRQSLGQGLEFLIYFQGNSAPDKSGLPSDRFSAERTGGSVSTLTIQRTQQEDSAVYLCASSLNPENTEAFFGQGTRLTVV.

This chain connects TRBV10-3 to TRBJ2-3; D unresolved. Trimming removed 0 bases from V and 2 bases from J, with 15 bases in between. The germline CDR1 and CDR2 sequences are ENHRY and SYGVKD. This CDR3 region has 17 residues. In DNA form, the CDR3 reads TGTGCCATCAGTGAGTCGGTTTTCGGAACCCCCACAGATACGCAGTATTTT. The encoded protein is CAISESVFGTPTDTQYF.

This sequence joins TRBV7-3 and TRBJ1-1; D not resolved. Per the germline V gene, CDR1 is SGHTA and CDR2 is FQGTGA. CDR3 size: 15 residues. V lost 3 bases, J lost 0 bases, and 11 bases lay in between. The CDR3 loop reads CASSLVRSLNTEAFF. CDR3 nucleotide sequence: TGTGCCAGCAGCTTGGTGAGGAGCTTGAACACTGAAGCTTTCTTT.

The chain employs TRBV7-9 and TRBJ1-1, with unresolved D. The CDR3 totals 13 residues. The germline V gene has CDR1 SEHNR and CDR2 FQNEAQ (reference sequence). V shed 1 base and J shed 4 bases, with 7 bases lying between them. CDR3 nucleotide sequence: TGTGCCAGCAGCTTAGGTCTGGGCACTGAAGCTTTCTTT. Residues: CASSLGLGTEAFF.

This clone showed up just once. The genes are TRBV15 and TRBJ2-3; TRBD2 might be the D (5 bases). CDR3 length: 15 residues. V was trimmed by 1 base and J by 2 bases, leaving 10 bases between them. Per germline, CDR1 LNHNV and CDR2 YYDKDF (reference sequence). CDR3 amino acids: CATSRARVYTDTQYF. CDR3 DNA sequence: TGTGCCACCAGCAGAGCGAGGGTCTACACAGATACGCAGTATTTT.

V and J are TRBV12-5 and TRBJ2-1; 9 nucleotides line up with TRBD1. The length of the CDR3 is 15 residues. Germline trimming cut 0 bases from V and 7 bases from J; bases unmatched to any gene: 4. The germline V gene encodes CDR1 LGHNT and CDR2 FRNRAP. In DNA form, the CDR3 reads TGTGCTAGTGGTTTGGTACAGGGGGCGCTGAATGAGCAGTTCTTC. Protein product: CASGLVQGALNEQFF.

The chain joins TRBV18 to TRBJ1-3; D ambiguous. Germline V CDR1 and CDR2: KGHSH, LQKENI. Trimming took 6 bases from V and 4 from J, leaving 7 bases between them. CDR3 length equals 12 residues. In DNA, the CDR3 is TGTGCCAGCTCCCCTTCCGGAAACACCATATATTTT. Its protein product is CASSPSGNTIYF.

The chain uses TRBV5-6 and TRBJ1-2, with 8 nucleotides matching TRBD1. The CDR3 is 13 amino acids. J was trimmed by 7 bases and V by 7 bases; bases with no gene match: 9. The germline gives CDR1 SGHDT, CDR2 YYEEEE. The CDR3, as DNA: TGTGCCAGCGGACAGGGCCCGCGCCGTGGCTACACCTTC. It translates to CASGQGPRRGYTF.

This clone was seen just once. J is TRBJ2-1 and V is TRBV7-2; no clear D gene. This CDR3 spans 15 amino acids. Trimming took 5 bases from V and 0 from J, leaving 11 bases between them. From germline, CDR1 is SGHTA and CDR2 FQGNSA. CDR3 coding DNA: TGTGCCAGCAGCCCCAAGGCGCTCTCCTACAATGAGCAGTTCTTC. Its translation: CASSPKALSYNEQFF.

The V gene is TRBV13, the J gene TRBJ1-2, with 7 bases aligning to TRBD1. Trimming cost V 4 bases and J 2 bases; bases outside gene matches: 4. CDR3 length: 14 amino acids. Germline assignment: CDR1 PRHDT and CDR2 FYEKMQ (reference sequence). The CDR3 DNA reads as TGTGCCAGCAGCTCCCGGACAGGCAACTATGGCTACACCTTC. It encodes CASSSRTGNYGYTF. Drawing the rest from reference TRBV13 and TRBJ1-2, the complete variable domain is AAGVIQSPRHLIKEKRETATLKCYPIPRHDTVYWYQQGPGQDPQFLISFYEKMQSDKGSIPDRFSAQQFSDYHSELNMSSLELGDSALYFCASSSRTGNYGYTFGSGTRLTVV.

The CDR3 DNA follows: TGTGCCAGCAGCCAAGAAAGCCTAGCGGCCCAAGAGACCCAGTACTTC. Translation: CASSQESLAAQETQYF. J is TRBJ2-5 and V is TRBV14; 7 bases are a match to TRBD2. CDR1 and CDR2 (germline): SGHDN, FVKESK. The CDR3 loop spans 16 amino acids. J gave up 1 base and V 0 bases, and 5 bases lay outside the gene matches.

The chain combines TRBV6-1 with TRBJ2-1; a weak D match, TRBD2 (6 bases). This CDR3 spans 14 amino acids. V was cut by 7 bases and J by 2 bases, with 12 bases left in between. CDR1 and CDR2 (germline): MNHNS, SASEGT. DNA of the CDR3: TGTGCCAGCACTAGCGACGGGACCTACAATGAGCAGTTCTTC. This gives the protein CASTSDGTYNEQFF.

The rearrangement links TRBV19 to TRBJ1-3; D may be TRBD1 (5 bases). The germline V gene has CDR1 LNHDA and CDR2 SQIVND (reference sequence). There are 14 residues in the CDR3. The V and J ends lost 3 bases and 4 bases respectively, with 10 bases between them. The CDR3 spells CASSMRGDGNTIYF. The DNA for the CDR3 is TGTGCCAGTAGTATGCGGGGGGACGGAAACACCATATATTTT.

The chain carries TRBV28 and TRBJ1-3; no clear D gene. Germline V gives CDR1 MDHEN, CDR2 SYDVKM. Trimming cost V 1 base and J 3 bases, with 19 bases left between them. This CDR3 has 18 residues. CDR3 bases: TGTGCCAGCAGTTTATCGGGTCAGATCCAGGAAAGTGGAAACACCATATATTTT. Its protein product is CASSLSGQIQESGNTIYF.

CDR3 DNA sequence: TGTGCCAGCAGCTCGGACTTAGTCGCCTACGAGCAGTACTTC. It specifies CASSSDLVAYEQYF. The chain combines TRBV5-6 with TRBJ2-7, with D tentatively TRBD2 (5 bases). CDR1 is SGHDT, CDR2 YYEEEE, per germline. This CDR3 contains 14 residues. Trimming cost V 3 bases and J 2 bases, with 12 bases left between them.